This T cell receptor (beta chain) came from a study of cytomegalovirus exposure and HLA in healthy donors. Study details: Unique TCR beta sequences numbering 95 million to 130 million came from approximately 180 million T cells in an earlier analysis. General study results and limits: The productive fraction for most TCR beta V segments was about 87% or about 30% in an earlier analysis.

V lost 4 bases, J lost 10 bases, and 4 bases stayed unmatched. CDR3 length: 14 amino acids. The V gene's germline CDR1 is SGHVS and CDR2 FQNEAQ. The table lists this clone with a count of one. Its antigen is not identified. The study ran its PCR with 60 Vbeta and 13 Jbeta primers. Clones were sequenced by immunoSEQ multiplex PCR, and TCRdb holds only the in-frame ones, with some missing. The table includes 35,000 to 45,000 clones, roughly 76% detected once. Sequenced input: PBMCs. J is TRBJ2-1 and V is TRBV7-8; TRBD2 matches 13 bases. The TCR was taken from a woman aged 40 to 50 in good health and CMV-seronegative. The CDR3 region has the DNA TGTGCCAGCAGCTCCGGGACTAGCGGGGTAGAGCAGTTCTTC. It specifies CASSSGTSGVEQFF.